Below are 32 T cell receptor beta chains sequenced from a single sample in a study of spatial heterogeneity in lung cancer. TCRdb passed the 5' RACE reads through MiXCR, listing each CDR3 protein once. The sample lists about 23,000 distinct CDR3 sequences, approximately 4.8% seen once, with approximately 4.7% in the top ten. Indicated time point: sample taken at primary tumor resection. Sequenced material: PBMCs, taken at surgery. These receptors were taken from a male donor with early-stage non-small cell lung cancer.

At least ten counts were recorded for this clonotype. The gene calls are TRBV28 and TRBJ1-1; D is perhaps TRBD1 (6 bases). V lost 6 bases to trimming and J lost 6 bases, with 20 bases between them. CDR3 length: 15 residues. CDR1 and CDR2 from the germline V gene are MDHEN and SYDVKM. The chain's CDR3 is CASRSQEGGLAEAFF. CDR3 in DNA: TGTGCCAGCAGAAGTCAAGAGGGGGGGCTAGCTGAAGCTTTCTTT.

This clonotype was recorded at least ten times. The chain couples TRBV7-2 to TRBJ1-3; perhaps TRBD1 as D (5 bases). The V and J ends lost 5 bases and 3 bases respectively, with 8 bases between them. This CDR3 has 13 amino acids. Per the germline V gene, CDR1 is SGHTA and CDR2 is FQGNSA. The CDR3 reads CASSKGHGNTIYF. In DNA form, the CDR3 reads TGTGCCAGCAGCAAAGGACATGGAAACACCATATATTTT.

This clonotype was found many times. V usage is TRBV12-3 or TRBV12-4 and J usage is TRBJ2-4; tentatively, D is TRBD2 (6 bases). V gave up 8 bases and J gave up 0 bases, with 17 bases separating them. The CDR3 loop spans 16 amino acids. In DNA, the CDR3 is TGTGCCAGCCTGTCCCGGCAGGGACTAGCCAAAAACATTCAGTACTTC. It encodes CASLSRQGLAKNIQYF.

This clonotype was counted many times. This chain connects TRBV2 to TRBJ2-3; no firm D call. Germline V lookup: CDR1 SNHLY, CDR2 FYNNEI. The CDR3 has 12 amino acids. Between the trimmed V and J ends, which lost 7 bases and 2 bases, there was a span of 7 bases. CDR3 region: CASTLNTDTQYF. Written as DNA, the CDR3 is TGTGCCAGCACCCTTAACACAGATACGCAGTATTTT.

The gene calls are TRBV28 and TRBJ1-6, with D perhaps matching TRBD1 (6 bases). There are 18 residues in the CDR3. Trimming removed 2 bases at V and 4 bases at J, with 18 bases between. Germline V gene sequence: CDR1 MDHEN, CDR2 SYDVKM. CDR3 DNA sequence: TGTGCCAGCAGTTTACCAAGACTCCAGGGGAATTATAATTCACCCCTCCACTTT. Protein: CASSLPRLQGNYNSPLHF.

This clonotype has at least ten counts. The chain recombines TRBV7-2 with TRBJ1-2, with D tentatively TRBD1 (6 bases). Germline assignment: CDR1 SGHTA and CDR2 FQGNSA. The CDR3 is 14 residues long. Trimming stripped 5 bases from V and 2 bases from J, with 12 bases between. The CDR3 bases are TGTGCCAGCAGCCTTAATACAGGGAACTATGGCTACACCTTC. Protein: CASSLNTGNYGYTF.

The chain recombines TRBV4-1 with TRBJ2-3; 9 bases map to TRBD2. This CDR3 spans 17 amino acids. Germline CDR1 and CDR2: MGHRA and YSYEKL. V was clipped by 0 bases and J by 4 bases; unmatched bases: 8. For the CDR3, the DNA is TGCGCCAGCAGCCAAGATGGGGTAGCGGGAGTAGCAGATACGCAGTATTTT. Amino acids: CASSQDGVAGVADTQYF.

There are many counts of this clonotype. The chain combines TRBV5-6 with TRBJ2-1; 7 nucleotides match TRBD2. The length of the CDR3 is 17 residues. With 4 bases clipped from V and 6 bases from J, the junction kept 16 bases outside the gene matches. Germline V CDR1 and CDR2: SGHDT, YYEEEE. The CDR3 nucleotides read TGTGCCAGCAGCCCGGGCGGACCCTCGGGAGGATCCAATGAGCAGTTCTTC. It translates to CASSPGGPSGGSNEQFF.

This clonotype has at least ten counts. The chain links TRBV28 to TRBJ1-1; D is undetermined. The germline V gene has CDR1 MDHEN and CDR2 SYDVKM. CDR3 length: 12 amino acids. V lost 4 bases and J 9 bases, leaving 12 bases between the germline ends. CDR3 residues: CASSSVSLKAFF. Written as DNA, the CDR3 is TGTGCCAGCAGTTCGGTTTCACTCAAAGCTTTCTTT.

This clonotype was seen ten or more times. V usage is TRBV7-2 and J usage is TRBJ1-1; 7 nucleotides match TRBD1. In germline, CDR1 is SGHTA, CDR2 FQGNSA. The CDR3 has 14 amino acids. The V and J ends lost 4 bases and 4 bases, in that order; junction bases with no gene match: 6. The CDR3 sequence: CASSSRGGVTEAFF. The CDR3 DNA is TGTGCCAGCAGCTCCAGGGGGGGAGTCACTGAAGCTTTCTTT.

At least ten counts were recorded for this clonotype. V is TRBV6-2 or TRBV6-3 and J is TRBJ1-1, with no clear D. From germline, CDR1 is MNHEY and CDR2 SVGEGT. The CDR3 covers 17 residues. V dropped 7 bases and J dropped 5 bases, with 26 bases sitting between them. The CDR3 region is CASKRRENTEDRTEAFF. CDR3 coding DNA: TGTGCCAGCAAAAGGAGAGAGAACACTGAGGATAGAACTGAAGCTTTCTTT.

This clonotype was seen repeatedly, ten times or more. V and J are TRBV7-9 and TRBJ1-6, with TRBD1 matching 7 bases. V lost 2 bases to trimming and J lost 10 bases; unmatched junction nucleotides: 2. The CDR3 sequence is 13 residues long. Germline CDR1 and CDR2: SEHNR and FQNEAQ (reference sequence). The DNA for the CDR3 is TGTGCCAGCAGCTTAAGGGGGCAATCACCCCTCCACTTT. It codes for CASSLRGQSPLHF.

This clonotype was observed at least ten times. The chain is built from TRBV11-2 and TRBJ2-7; 8 bases line up with TRBD1. Per the germline V gene, CDR1 is SGHAT and CDR2 is FQNNGV. CDR3 length: 14 amino acids. J lost 5 bases, V lost 1 base, and 4 bases had no gene match. The CDR3 bases are TGTGCCAGCAGCTTAGGACAGGGGACCCACGAGCAGTACTTC. This codes for CASSLGQGTHEQYF.

This clonotype was recorded many times. The chain employs TRBV7-2 and TRBJ2-5; weak D call: TRBD2 (7 bases). The germline V gene has CDR1 SGHTA and CDR2 FQGNSA. V dropped 10 bases and J dropped 1 base, with 19 bases sitting between them. CDR3 length: 15 amino acids. CDR3 residues: CATGLGGVPQETQYF. The CDR3 DNA reads TGTGCCACCGGACTAGGGGGGGTCCCCCAAGAGACCCAGTACTTC.

This clonotype was counted at least ten times. The chain carries TRBV7-9 and TRBJ1-1, with 9 bases aligning to TRBD1. The germline CDR1 and CDR2 sequences are SEHNR and FQNEAQ (reference sequence). V lost 5 bases, J lost 5 bases, and 6 bases stayed unmatched. The CDR3 is 14 residues long. The CDR3: CASSRGTGLTEAFF. The CDR3, as DNA: TGTGCCAGCAGCCGTGGGACAGGGCTAACTGAAGCTTTCTTT.

This clonotype has ten or more counts. CDR3 coding DNA: TGTGCCAGCAGTGCGGGTGCTGGTCGTCGCGCCCAGCATTTT. This codes for CASSAGAGRRAQHF. This chain connects TRBV2 to TRBJ1-5; no clear D. CDR1 SNHLY and CDR2 FYNNEI come from the germline V gene. The CDR3 spans 14 residues. Trimming took 4 bases from V and 11 from J, leaving 18 bases between them. Together with reference TRBV2 and TRBJ1-5, the CDR3 gives the full variable domain: EPEVTQTPSHQVTQMGQEVILRCVPISNHLYFYWYRQILGQKVEFLVSFYNNEISEKSEIFDDQFSVERPDGSNFTLKIRSTKLEDSAMYFCASSAGAGRRAQHFGDGTRLSIL.

This clonotype was seen repeatedly, ten times or more. CDR3 loop: CASSRTGTGPQHF. The DNA for the CDR3 is TGTGCCAGCAGCCGTACCGGGACAGGCCCACAGCATTTT. The gene calls are TRBV3-1 and TRBJ1-5; 8 nucleotides align to TRBD1. CDR1 LGHDT and CDR2 YNNKEL come from the germline V gene (reference sequence). The V segment lost 4 bases and the J segment 13 bases; nucleotides outside the gene matches: 9. This CDR3 spans 13 amino acids.

By share, this clonotype ranks as medium-sized. The V and J genes are TRBV20-1 and TRBJ1-1; D perhaps matches TRBD1 (5 bases). V was trimmed by 5 bases and J by 1 base, leaving 8 bases between them. This CDR3 comprises 12 residues. The germline gives CDR1 DFQATT, CDR2 SNEGSKA (reference sequence). The CDR3 here is CSAVTGNTEAFF. The CDR3 nucleotides read TGCAGTGCTGTCACAGGGAACACTGAAGCTTTCTTT.

This clonotype was picked up many times. The chain recombines TRBV6-6 with TRBJ2-7; D is undetermined. V gave up 2 bases and J gave up 0 bases, with 5 bases separating them. Germline V lookup: CDR1 MNHNY, CDR2 SVGAGI (reference sequence). The CDR3 spans 13 residues. CDR3 region: CASSYPPSYEQYF. The CDR3 DNA follows: TGTGCCAGCAGTTACCCGCCCTCCTACGAGCAGTACTTC.

In this sample, this clonotype turned up many times. The chain is built from TRBV21-1 and TRBJ1-2. TRBV21-1 is a pseudogene. The CDR3 runs to 12 residues. The CDR3 protein is CASSNSQNGYTF. The CDR3 DNA is TGTGCCAGCAGCAACTCCCAGAATGGCTACACCTTC.

This clonotype was observed many times. This chain uses TRBV4-1 with TRBJ2-3, with D perhaps TRBD2 (6 bases). Per germline, CDR1 MGHRA and CDR2 YSYEKL. This CDR3 is built from 16 residues. V was clipped by 2 bases and J by 1 base, with 13 bases between them. The CDR3 loop is CASSQTSGPRTDTQYF. CDR3 bases: TGCGCCAGCAGCCAAACCAGCGGGCCCCGCACAGATACGCAGTATTTT.

This clonotype was detected ten times or more. CDR3 DNA: TGTGCCAGCAGTGAGGGGAACGAGCAGTACTTC. It codes for CASSEGNEQYF. The V gene is TRBV25-1, the J gene TRBJ2-7; D is unclear. CDR3 length: 11 amino acids. The germline gives CDR1 MGHDK, CDR2 SYGVNS. Between the trimmed V and J ends, which lost 3 bases and 5 bases, there was a span of 5 bases.

This clonotype is medium-sized in the sample. The chain is built from TRBV11-1 and TRBJ2-3, with 9 nucleotides matching TRBD1. With V trimmed by 5 bases and J by 2 bases, 5 bases remained unmatched. CDR3 length equals 15 residues. CDR1 is SGHAT and CDR2 is FQDESV in the germline V gene (reference sequence). The CDR3 loop reads CASSTGTGTTDTQYF. The CDR3 DNA reads as TGTGCCAGCAGCACCGGGACAGGGACCACAGATACGCAGTATTTT.

The genes are TRBV30 and TRBJ2-1; D may be TRBD1 (6 bases). V lost 4 bases, J lost 8 bases, and 18 bases lay in between. Looked up from germline, CDR1 is GTSNPN and CDR2 is SVGIG (reference sequence). This CDR3 contains 14 residues. The CDR3 nucleotides read TGTGCCTGGACCCAGGGGCAGGGTCGGGATGAGCAGTTCTTC. This sequence encodes CAWTQGQGRDEQFF. Combining the CDR3 with reference TRBV30 and TRBJ2-1 gives the whole variable domain SQTIHQWPATLVQPVGSPLSLECTVEGTSNPNLYWYRQAAGRGLQLLFYSVGIGQISSEVPQNLSASRPQDRQFILSSKKLLLSDSGFYLCAWTQGQGRDEQFFGPGTRLTVL.

This clonotype was detected many times. The V call is TRBV11-2, the J call TRBJ2-3; D is possibly TRBD2 (7 bases). V was cut by 3 bases and J by 7 bases, with 11 bases left in between. The V gene's germline CDR1 is SGHAT and CDR2 FQNNGV. The CDR3 is 13 amino acids. Here the CDR3 reads CASSFRGAHTQYF. CDR3 bases: TGTGCCAGCAGCTTCCGGGGGGCACATACGCAGTATTTT.

This clonotype came up many times. This chain connects TRBV6-1 to TRBJ2-7, with D possibly being TRBD1 (6 bases). This CDR3 region has 12 residues. The ends were cut back, 8 bases at V and 3 bases at J, with 11 bases in the middle. Looked up from germline, CDR1 is MNHNS and CDR2 is SASEGT. The chain's CDR3 is CASGDTFYEQYF. CDR3 nucleotides: TGTGCCAGCGGGGACACTTTCTACGAGCAGTACTTC.

This clonotype was counted ten times or more. The chain has TRBV11-2 and TRBJ2-2, with 8 nucleotides matching TRBD1. The germline V gene has CDR1 SGHAT and CDR2 FQNNGV. Germline trimming cut 6 bases from V and 5 bases from J; bases unmatched to any gene: 20. The CDR3 sequence is 19 residues long. This chain's CDR3 is CASRSRRTGGIISTGELFF. CDR3 coding DNA: TGTGCCAGCAGATCTCGCCGTACAGGGGGAATTATCTCGACCGGGGAGCTGTTTTTT. Full variable domain (missing parts from reference TRBV11-2 and TRBJ2-2): EAGVAQSPRYKIIEKRQSVAFWCNPISGHATLYWYQQILGQGPKLLIQFQNNGVVDDSQLPKDRFSAERLKGVDSTLKIQPAKLEDSAVYLCASRSRRTGGIISTGELFFGEGSRLTVL.

This clonotype occurred many times. The chain links TRBV6-2 or TRBV6-3 to TRBJ1-5; TRBD1 aligns across 11 bases. This CDR3 has 15 amino acids. Germline lookup yields CDR1 MNHEY and CDR2 SVGEGT. V dropped 6 bases and J dropped 6; count of bases not matched to a gene: 7. As DNA, the CDR3 is TGTGCCAGCAGCCGACGGACAGGGGGCGGTCAGCCCCAGCATTTT. Amino acids: CASSRRTGGGQPQHF.

Relative to its sample, this clonotype is medium-sized. The chain has TRBV29-1 and TRBJ2-3, with TRBD2 matching over 14 bases. The V and J ends lost 8 bases and 1 base, in that order; junction bases with no gene match: 14. The germline gives CDR1 SQVTM, CDR2 ANQGSEA. The CDR3 is 18 residues long. The CDR3 loop reads CSPNSRLAGGNGTDTQYF. The CDR3 region has the DNA TGCAGCCCGAACTCGAGACTAGCGGGGGGGAATGGCACAGATACGCAGTATTTT.

The rearrangement links TRBV5-4 to TRBJ2-1; weak D call: TRBD1 (5 bases). The CDR3 extends over 16 amino acids. The V and J ends lost 0 bases and 8 bases respectively, with 18 bases between them. CDR1 and CDR2 (germline): SGHNT, YYREEE (reference sequence). The CDR3 sequence is CASSLAVSGASYEQFF. The CDR3 DNA reads TGTGCCAGCAGCTTGGCCGTAAGTGGGGCCTCCTATGAGCAGTTCTTC. Using reference TRBV5-4 and TRBJ2-1 for the parts outside the CDR3, the full variable domain is ETGVTQSPTHLIKTRGQQVTLRCSSQSGHNTVSWYQQALGQGPQFIFQYYREEENGRGNFPPRFSGLQFPNYSSELNVNALELDDSALYLCASSLAVSGASYEQFFGPGTRLTVL.

This clonotype has ten or more counts. The chain links TRBV7-2 to TRBJ2-1; the D call may be TRBD1 or TRBD2 (5 bases each). Germline V CDR1 and CDR2: SGHTA, FQGNSA. The V end lost 5 bases, the J end lost 7 bases, and 18 bases lay between the germline ends. The CDR3 totals 15 residues. The CDR3 protein is CASSPPLSGSNEQFF. The CDR3 DNA follows: TGTGCCAGCAGCCCCCCCCTATCAGGGAGTAATGAGCAGTTCTTC.

The chain couples TRBV2 to TRBJ1-2, with D perhaps TRBD1 (6 bases). Germline V gives CDR1 SNHLY, CDR2 FYNNEI. This CDR3 comprises 13 residues. V lost 6 bases to trimming and J lost 6 bases, with 14 bases between them. The CDR3 reads CASRGDTYDGYTF. CDR3 in DNA: TGTGCCAGCAGGGGGGACACCTACGATGGCTACACCTTC.